This T cell receptor beta chain was captured by sequencing in a study of blood T cell repertoires in COVID-19. For the study at large: Acute and convalescent COVID-19 specimens originated in the United States, Italy and Spain. Sources were T cells, B-cell-depleted T cells, or PBMCs; the material itself was cDNA or gDNA.

The CDR3 has 16 residues. Trimming shortened V by 4 bases and J by 1 base, and 13 bases separated the two germline ends. Germline V lookup: CDR1 SGHVS, CDR2 FNYEAQ. Individuals drawn from 24 US areas were about 18 to 89 years old. In Cohort 3, a recovered donor had either two negative PCRs, clearance, or symptom resolution. TCRdb's table, derived via immunoSEQ multiplex PCR, lists solely in-frame clones and lacks some. The data contain about 250,000 clones, around nine tenths of them singletons. The chain employs TRBV7-6 and TRBJ2-2; weak D call: TRBD2 (7 bases). Sequencing was done on a sample of PBMCs or T cells enriched from blood (not recorded which). This clonotype was obtained from a man aged 40-49 years who had recovered from COVID-19. The CDR3 sequence: CASSSIGGLNTGELFF. In nucleotides, the CDR3 is TGTGCCAGCAGCTCCATCGGGGGGCTGAACACCGGGGAGCTGTTTTTT.